This T cell receptor (beta chain) was retrieved from a study of CD8+CD57+ T cells in acquired aplastic anemia. On the study more broadly: An average of about 3.4 ug of DNA was obtained from sorted CD4+ and CD8+ cells. Study-wide results and limits: About 29 sequences, all CD8+ CDR3, were shared between patients and controls. With respect to CD8+ Simpson's diversity, patients and controls did not differ significantly.

Turning to this clonotype: The target antigen is unknown.

In patients chosen for sequencing, flow cytometry had shown CD8+CD57+ cell expansion. No therapy had been given to the patients at the time of blood sampling. CDR3 and TCR beta VDJ profiling relied on a genomic DNA template. TCRdb passed the reads through MiXCR, listing each CDR3 protein once. The profile covers approximately 180,000 distinct CDR3 sequences, with roughly 48% appearing a single time and 1.1% taken by the ten largest. The CDR3 spans 15 residues. V lost 1 base to trimming and J lost 9 bases; unmatched junction nucleotides: 5. The chain is built from TRBV12-3 or TRBV12-4 and TRBJ1-6, with 8 bases matching TRBD1. Sequenced sample: sorted CD4+, CD8+, or CD8+CD57+ T cells (not recorded which) from PBMCs. The origin of this receptor is a human donor with aplastic anemia. CDR3 DNA sequence: TGTGCCAGCAGTTTAGAGGCAGGGGGCATTTCACCCCTCCACTTT. Its translation is CASSLEAGGISPLHF.